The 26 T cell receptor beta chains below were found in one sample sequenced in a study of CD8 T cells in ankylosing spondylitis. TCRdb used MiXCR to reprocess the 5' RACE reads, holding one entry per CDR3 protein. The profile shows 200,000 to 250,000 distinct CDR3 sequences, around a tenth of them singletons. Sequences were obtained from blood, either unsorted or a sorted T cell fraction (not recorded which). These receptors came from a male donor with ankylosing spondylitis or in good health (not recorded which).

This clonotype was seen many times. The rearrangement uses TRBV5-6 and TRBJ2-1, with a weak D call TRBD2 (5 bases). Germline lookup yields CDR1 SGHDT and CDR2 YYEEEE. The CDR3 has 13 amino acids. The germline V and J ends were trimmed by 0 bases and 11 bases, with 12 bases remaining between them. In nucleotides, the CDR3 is TGTGCCAGCAGCTTGGTGTTGGAGGATCAGCAGTTCTTC. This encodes CASSLVLEDQQFF. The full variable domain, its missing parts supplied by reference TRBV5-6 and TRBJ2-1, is DAGVTQSPTHLIKTRGQQVTLRCSPKSGHDTVSWYQQALGQGPQFIFQYYEEEERQRGNFPDRFSGHQFPNYSSELNVNALLLGDSALYLCASSLVLEDQQFFGPGTRLTVL.

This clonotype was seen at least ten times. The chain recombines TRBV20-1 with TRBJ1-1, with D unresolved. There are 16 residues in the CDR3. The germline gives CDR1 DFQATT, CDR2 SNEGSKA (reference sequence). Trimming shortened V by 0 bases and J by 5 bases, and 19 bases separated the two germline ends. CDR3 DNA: TGCAGTGCTAGAGATTTGAAGACCGGGAGAAGGACTGAAGCTTTCTTT. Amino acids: CSARDLKTGRRTEAFF.

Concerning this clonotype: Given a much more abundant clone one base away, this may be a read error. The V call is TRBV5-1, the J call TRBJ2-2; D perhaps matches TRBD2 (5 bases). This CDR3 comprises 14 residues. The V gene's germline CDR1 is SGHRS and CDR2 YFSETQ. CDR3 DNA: TGCGCCAGCAGCCCCACTTGGGGTGCCGGGGAGCCGTTTTTT. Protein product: CASSPTWGAGEPFF.

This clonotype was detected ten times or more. CDR3 nucleotide sequence: TGTGCCAGCAGCCCCAAGCCGGGAGTGAGGAACACTGAAGCTTTCTTT. Protein: CASSPKPGVRNTEAFF. V gene TRBV7-8 combines with J gene TRBJ1-1; no reliable D call. The CDR3 length is 16 residues. Germline V gene lookup returns CDR1 SGHVS and CDR2 FQNEAQ. The V end was cut by 5 bases, the J end by 1 base, with 17 bases between. The variable domain in full, completed from reference TRBV7-8 and TRBJ1-1, reads GAGVSQSPRYKVAKRGQDVALRCDPISGHVSLFWYQQALGQGPEFLTYFQNEAQLDKSGLPSDRFFAERPEGSVSTLKIQRTQQEDSAVYLCASSPKPGVRNTEAFFGQGTRLTVV.

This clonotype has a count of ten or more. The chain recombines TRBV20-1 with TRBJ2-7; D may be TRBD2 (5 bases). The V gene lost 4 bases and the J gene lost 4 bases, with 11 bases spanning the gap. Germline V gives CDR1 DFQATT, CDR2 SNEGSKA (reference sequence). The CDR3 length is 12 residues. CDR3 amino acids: CSAKDLAYEQYF. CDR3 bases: TGCAGTGCTAAAGATCTAGCTTACGAGCAGTACTTC.

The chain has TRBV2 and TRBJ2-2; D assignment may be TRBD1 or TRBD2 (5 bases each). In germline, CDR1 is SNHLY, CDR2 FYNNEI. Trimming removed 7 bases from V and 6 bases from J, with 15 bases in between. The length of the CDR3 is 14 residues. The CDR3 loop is CASIRAGRAGELFF. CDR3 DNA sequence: TGTGCCAGCATTCGGGCAGGGCGGGCCGGGGAGCTGTTTTTT.

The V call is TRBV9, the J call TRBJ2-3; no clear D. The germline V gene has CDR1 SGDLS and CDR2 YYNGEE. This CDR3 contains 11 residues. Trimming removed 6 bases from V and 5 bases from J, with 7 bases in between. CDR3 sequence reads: CASTPRDTQYF. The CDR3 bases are TGTGCCAGCACCCCCAGAGATACGCAGTATTTT. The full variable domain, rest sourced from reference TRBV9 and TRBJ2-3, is DSGVTQTPKHLITATGQRVTLRCSPRSGDLSVYWYQQSLDQGLQFLIQYYNGEERAKGNILERFSAQQFPDLHSELNLSSLELGDSALYFCASTPRDTQYFGPGTRLTVL.

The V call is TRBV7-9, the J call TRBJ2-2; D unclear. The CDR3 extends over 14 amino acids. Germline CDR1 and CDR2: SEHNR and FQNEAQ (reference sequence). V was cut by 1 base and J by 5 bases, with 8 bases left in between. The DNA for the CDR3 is TGTGCCAGCAGCTTAGAATACCTTACCGGGGAGCTGTTTTTT. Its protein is CASSLEYLTGELFF. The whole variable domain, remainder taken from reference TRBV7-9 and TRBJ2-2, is DTGVSQNPRHKITKRGQNVTFRCDPISEHNRLYWYRQTLGQGPEFLTYFQNEAQLEKSRLLSDRFSAERPKGSFSTLEIQRTEQGDSAMYLCASSLEYLTGELFFGEGSRLTVL.

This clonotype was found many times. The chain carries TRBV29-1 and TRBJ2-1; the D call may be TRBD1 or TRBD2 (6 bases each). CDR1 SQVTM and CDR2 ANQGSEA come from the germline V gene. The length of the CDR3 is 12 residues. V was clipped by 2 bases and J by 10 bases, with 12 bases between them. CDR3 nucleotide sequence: TGCAGCGTTGAACGGGGGCAGGGGGAGCAGTTCTTC. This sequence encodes CSVERGQGEQFF.

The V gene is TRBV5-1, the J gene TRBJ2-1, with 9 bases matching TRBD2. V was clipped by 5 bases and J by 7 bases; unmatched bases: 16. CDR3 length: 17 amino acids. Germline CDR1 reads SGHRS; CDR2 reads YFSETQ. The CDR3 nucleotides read TGCGCCAGCAGGCGGTCCTTTAGCGGGAGCGAAGGGAATGAGCAGTTCTTC. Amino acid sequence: CASRRSFSGSEGNEQFF.

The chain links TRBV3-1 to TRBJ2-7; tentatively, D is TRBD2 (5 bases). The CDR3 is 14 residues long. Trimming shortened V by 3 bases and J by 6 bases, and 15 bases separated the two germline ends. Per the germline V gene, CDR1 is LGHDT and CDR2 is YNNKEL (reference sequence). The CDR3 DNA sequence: TGTGCCAGCAGCCACGGGGTCGCGATATCCGAGCAGTACTTC. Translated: CASSHGVAISEQYF.

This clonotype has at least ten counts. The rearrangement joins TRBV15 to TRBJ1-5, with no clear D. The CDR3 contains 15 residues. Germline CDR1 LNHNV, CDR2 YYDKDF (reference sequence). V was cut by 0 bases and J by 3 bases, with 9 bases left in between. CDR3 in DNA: TGTGCCACCAGCAGAGATTCGGGTTCCAATCAGCCCCAGCATTTT. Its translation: CATSRDSGSNQPQHF.

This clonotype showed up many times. DNA for the CDR3: TGTGCCATCAGGACGATTAACTACGAGCAGTACTTC. Encoded protein: CAIRTINYEQYF. The chain uses TRBV10-3 and TRBJ2-7; no firm D call. Germline CDR1 reads ENHRY; CDR2 reads SYGVKD. Trimming stripped 6 bases from V and 3 bases from J, with 9 bases between. The CDR3 totals 12 residues.

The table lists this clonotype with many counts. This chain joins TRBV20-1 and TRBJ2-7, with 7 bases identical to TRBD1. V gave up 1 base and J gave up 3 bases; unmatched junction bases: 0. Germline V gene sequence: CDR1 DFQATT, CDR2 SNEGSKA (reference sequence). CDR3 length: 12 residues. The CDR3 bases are TGCAGTGCTAGAGGGGACAGCTACGAGCAGTACTTC. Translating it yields CSARGDSYEQYF.

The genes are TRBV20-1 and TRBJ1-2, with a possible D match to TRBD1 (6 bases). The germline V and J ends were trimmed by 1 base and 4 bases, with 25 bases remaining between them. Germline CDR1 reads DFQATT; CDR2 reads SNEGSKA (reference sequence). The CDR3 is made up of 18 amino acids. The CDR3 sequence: CSARVAQRDIYLRYGYTF. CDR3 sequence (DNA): TGCAGTGCTAGAGTTGCCCAAAGGGACATCTACCTCCGCTATGGCTACACCTTC.

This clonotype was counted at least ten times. The CDR3: CASSLASSYITDTQYF. The CDR3, as DNA: TGCGCCAGCAGCTTGGCCTCCAGCTATATCACAGATACGCAGTATTTT. This chain joins TRBV5-1 and TRBJ2-3; D gene unclear. Germline values: CDR1 SGHRS, CDR2 YFSETQ. Between the trimmed V and J ends, which lost 0 bases and 2 bases, there was a span of 13 bases. This CDR3 is built from 16 residues.

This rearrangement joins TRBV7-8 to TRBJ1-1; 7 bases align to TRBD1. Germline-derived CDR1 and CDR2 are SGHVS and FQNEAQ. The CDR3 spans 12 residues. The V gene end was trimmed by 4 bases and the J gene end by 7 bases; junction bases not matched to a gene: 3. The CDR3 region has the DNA TGTGCCAGCAGCTCCGGGACAGATGAAGCTTTCTTT. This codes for CASSSGTDEAFF.

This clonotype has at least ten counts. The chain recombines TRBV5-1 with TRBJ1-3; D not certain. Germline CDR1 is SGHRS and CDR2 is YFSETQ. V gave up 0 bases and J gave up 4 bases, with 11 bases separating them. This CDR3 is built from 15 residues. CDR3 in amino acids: CASSLGQSSGNTIYF. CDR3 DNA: TGCGCCAGCAGCTTGGGTCAGAGCTCCGGAAACACCATATATTTT.

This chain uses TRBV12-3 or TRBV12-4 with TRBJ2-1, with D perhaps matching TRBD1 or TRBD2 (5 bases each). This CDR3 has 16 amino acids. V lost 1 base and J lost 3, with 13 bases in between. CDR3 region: CASSLGRWGIYNEQFF. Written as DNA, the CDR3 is TGTGCCAGCAGTTTAGGACGATGGGGGATCTACAATGAGCAGTTCTTC.

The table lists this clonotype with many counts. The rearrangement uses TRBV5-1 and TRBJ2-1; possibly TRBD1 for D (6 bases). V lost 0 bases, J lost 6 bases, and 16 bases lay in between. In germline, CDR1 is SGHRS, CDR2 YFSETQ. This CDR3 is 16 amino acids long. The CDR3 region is CASSLGMGAGFNEQFF. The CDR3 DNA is TGCGCCAGCAGCTTGGGAATGGGGGCAGGGTTCAATGAGCAGTTCTTC.

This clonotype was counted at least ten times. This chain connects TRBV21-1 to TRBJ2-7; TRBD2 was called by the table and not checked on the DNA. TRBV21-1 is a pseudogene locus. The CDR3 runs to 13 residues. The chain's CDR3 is CAAGRFCGDEQYF. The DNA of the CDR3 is TGTGCCGCAGGACGATTCTGCGGGGACGAGCAGTACTTC.

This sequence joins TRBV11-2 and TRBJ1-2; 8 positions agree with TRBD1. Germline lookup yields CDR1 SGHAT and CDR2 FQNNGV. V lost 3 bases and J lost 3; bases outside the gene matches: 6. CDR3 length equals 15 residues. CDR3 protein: CASSFGTGTDYGYTF. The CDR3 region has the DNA TGTGCCAGCAGCTTCGGGACAGGCACGGACTATGGCTACACCTTC. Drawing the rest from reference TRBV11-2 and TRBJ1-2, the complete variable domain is EAGVAQSPRYKIIEKRQSVAFWCNPISGHATLYWYQQILGQGPKLLIQFQNNGVVDDSQLPKDRFSAERLKGVDSTLKIQPAKLEDSAVYLCASSFGTGTDYGYTFGSGTRLTVV.

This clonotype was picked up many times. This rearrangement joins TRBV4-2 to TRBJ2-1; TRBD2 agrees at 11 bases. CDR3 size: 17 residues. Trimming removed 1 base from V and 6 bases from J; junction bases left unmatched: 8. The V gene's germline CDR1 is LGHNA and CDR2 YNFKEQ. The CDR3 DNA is TGTGCCAGCAGCCAAGCTAAACTAGCGGGAGAATCCAATGAGCAGTTCTTC. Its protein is CASSQAKLAGESNEQFF.

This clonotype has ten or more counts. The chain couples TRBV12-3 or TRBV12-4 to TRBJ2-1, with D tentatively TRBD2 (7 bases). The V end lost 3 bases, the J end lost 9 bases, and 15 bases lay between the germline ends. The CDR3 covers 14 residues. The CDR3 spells CASSLGEGVGEQFF. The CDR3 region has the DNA TGTGCCAGCAGTTTGGGGGAGGGGGTGGGTGAGCAGTTCTTC.

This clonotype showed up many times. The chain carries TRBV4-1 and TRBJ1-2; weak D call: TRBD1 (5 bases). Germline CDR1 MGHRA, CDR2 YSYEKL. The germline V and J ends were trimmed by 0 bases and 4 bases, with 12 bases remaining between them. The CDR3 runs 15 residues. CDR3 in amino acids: CASSQDLYGTYGYTF. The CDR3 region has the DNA TGCGCCAGCAGCCAAGATTTGTACGGGACCTATGGCTACACCTTC.

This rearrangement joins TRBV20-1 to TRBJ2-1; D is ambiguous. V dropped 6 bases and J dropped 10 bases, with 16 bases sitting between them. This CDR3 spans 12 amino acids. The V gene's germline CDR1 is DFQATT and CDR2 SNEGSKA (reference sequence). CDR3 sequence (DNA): TGCAGTGCGAGCCCTTTCTCTTGGGAGCAGTTCTTC. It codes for CSASPFSWEQFF.